The 10 T cell receptor beta chains below all came from one sample that was sequenced in a study of OX40 agonist ivuxolimab in advanced cancers. Sequencing was performed with immunoSEQ multiplex PCR; in TCRdb, only in-frame clones are kept and a portion is missing. Of tens of thousands of clones in the sample, about 88% are singletons; the top ten hold approximately 0.99%. Material: CD4+ or CD8+ T cells sorted from blood, obtained in a trial of the OX40 agonist ivuxolimab. These receptors all come from an adult with an advanced solid tumor such as melanoma, head and neck, liver or kidney cancer.

The V and J genes are TRBV7-3 and TRBJ2-1, with 7 bases identical to TRBD1. CDR3 length: 15 residues. Germline V CDR1 and CDR2: SGHTA, FQGTGA. V shed 5 bases and J 0 bases; nucleotides not matched to a gene: 4. CDR3 sequence reads: CASSKGQSSYNEQFF. The CDR3 DNA reads TGTGCCAGCAGCAAGGGACAGAGCTCCTACAATGAGCAGTTCTTC.

This clone has a single count. The V gene is TRBV6-6, the J gene TRBJ1-3; 8 bases are shared with TRBD1. V trimming: 2 bases; J trimming: 3 bases; junction bases outside the gene matches: 3. Germline assignment: CDR1 MNHNY and CDR2 SVGAGI (reference sequence). This CDR3 is built from 15 residues. CDR3 in DNA: TGTGCCAGCAGTTACCGTGGGACAGGTGGAAACACCATATATTTT. Translated, it gives CASSYRGTGGNTIYF.

The chain uses TRBV29-1 and TRBJ2-1; the match to TRBD1 covers 9 bases. The CDR3 runs 15 residues. Per the germline V gene, CDR1 is SQVTM and CDR2 is ANQGSEA. The V gene end was trimmed by 3 bases and the J gene end by 6 bases; junction bases not matched to a gene: 9. This CDR3 reads CSVDSWTGVFNEQFF. The CDR3 coding sequence is TGCAGCGTTGATTCGTGGACAGGGGTTTTCAATGAGCAGTTCTTC.

The chain combines TRBV18 with TRBJ2-5, with D possibly matching TRBD2 (5 bases). Germline V gene sequence: CDR1 KGHSH, CDR2 LQKENI. This CDR3 has 15 residues. V gave up 3 bases and J gave up 4 bases, with 15 bases separating them. CDR3 amino acids: CASSPEAGSSETQYF. The CDR3, as DNA: TGTGCCAGCTCACCGGAGGCAGGATCATCAGAGACCCAGTACTTC. The variable domain in full, completed from reference TRBV18 and TRBJ2-5, reads NAGVMQNPRHLVRRRGQEARLRCSPMKGHSHVYWYRQLPEEGLKFMVYLQKENIIDESGMPKERFSAEFPKEGPSILRIQQVVRGDSAAYFCASSPEAGSSETQYFGPGTRLLVL.

The V gene is TRBV7-2, the J gene TRBJ1-6; a possible D gene is TRBD1 (6 bases). CDR3 length: 18 amino acids. Trimming shortened V by 3 bases and J by 0 bases, and 15 bases separated the two germline ends. In germline, CDR1 is SGHTA, CDR2 FQGNSA. The CDR3, as DNA: TGTGCCAGCAGCTTGACAGGTTTTCTGAGCTCCTATAATTCACCCCTCCACTTT. Translated: CASSLTGFLSSYNSPLHF.

The chain combines TRBV5-1 with TRBJ1-1; D may be TRBD1 (6 bases). The CDR3 length is 15 residues. V was pared by 0 bases and J by 2 bases, with 11 bases between. Per the germline V gene, CDR1 is SGHRS and CDR2 is YFSETQ. The CDR3: CASSLGRGINTEAFF. DNA for the CDR3: TGCGCCAGCAGCTTGGGAAGGGGGATTAACACTGAAGCTTTCTTT.

CDR3 sequence: CASSQTGNNQPQHF. The DNA of the CDR3 is TGCGCCAGCAGCCAAACAGGGAACAATCAGCCCCAGCATTTT. The chain has TRBV4-1 and TRBJ1-5; D possibly corresponds to TRBD1 (6 bases). The CDR3 loop spans 14 amino acids. Trimming took 2 bases from V and 3 from J, leaving 8 bases between them. From germline, CDR1 is MGHRA and CDR2 YSYEKL.

The chain has TRBV14 and TRBJ1-1, with a weak D call TRBD1 (6 bases). The V end lost 3 bases, the J end lost 1 base, and 6 bases lay between the germline ends. CDR1 and CDR2 (germline): SGHDN, FVKESK. There are 13 residues in the CDR3. CDR3 DNA: TGTGCCAGCAGCCAGGGGGCGAACACTGAAGCTTTCTTT. Amino acid sequence: CASSQGANTEAFF.

CDR3 in amino acids: CASSFFRLAGNNEQFF. The DNA of the CDR3 is TGCGCCAGCAGCTTTTTTAGACTAGCGGGTAACAATGAGCAGTTCTTC. This chain connects TRBV5-1 to TRBJ2-1; TRBD2 agrees at 10 bases. V lost 2 bases to trimming and J lost 5 bases; unmatched junction nucleotides: 7. This CDR3 has 16 residues. Germline lookup yields CDR1 SGHRS and CDR2 YFSETQ.

This chain connects TRBV7-3 to TRBJ2-7; D not resolved. Germline V gives CDR1 SGHTA, CDR2 FQGTGA. This CDR3 contains 13 residues. V dropped 5 bases and J dropped 6 bases, with 14 bases sitting between them. The CDR3 region has the DNA TGTGCCAGCAGCCCAGATCCTTTATCCGAGCAGTACTTC. Translation gives CASSPDPLSEQYF.